This TCR beta chain was identified in a study of blood T cell repertoires in COVID-19. Trimming took 6 bases from V and 4 from J; bases not matched to a gene: 9. From germline, CDR1 is MNHEY and CDR2 SVGEGT. The length of the CDR3 is 15 residues. Assay: immunoSEQ multiplex PCR; the TCRdb copy retains only in-frame clones and omits some. Of about 170,000 clones listed, approximately 84% are singletons. Sequencing used peripheral blood. The rearrangement links TRBV6-2 or TRBV6-3 to TRBJ1-3; 7 bases agree with TRBD1. The sequence derives from a woman at least 80 years old with COVID-19, enrolled during active disease. The chain's CDR3 is CASSPTGFGGNTIYF. CDR3 nucleotides: TGTGCCAGCAGCCCGACAGGGTTTGGCGGAAACACCATATATTTT.